This T cell receptor beta chain was captured by sequencing in a study of T-cell reconstitution after alpha-beta-depleted transplantation in children. The V and J ends lost 2 bases and 3 bases respectively, with 13 bases between them. The CDR3 length is 15 residues. Per germline, CDR1 SEHNR and CDR2 FQNEAQ (reference sequence). Unique molecular identifiers tagged the TCRbeta library. Each CDR3 protein is one row after TCRdb ran MiXCR on the PCR reads. The sample consists of around 700,000 distinct CDR3 sequences, about an eighth of them appearing once. There are many counts of this clonotype. The antigen is undetermined. Findings and caveats of the study: It was reported that alpha-beta T cells came from several hundred expanded graft clones (about two months after transplant). For some patients, TCRbeta diversity was high at day 60 because of recipient T cells and thymic progenitors that survived. T-cell counts and diversity at one year post-transplant came mainly from newly produced T cells.

This material consisted of PBMCs, taken before TCRalphabeta/CD19-depleted stem cell transplant. This receptor was taken from a girl aged 2 to 10 with congenital amegakaryocytic thrombocytopenia, due to receive a stem cell transplant. This sequence joins TRBV7-9 and TRBJ1-1, with D maybe TRBD1 (5 bases). Written as DNA, the CDR3 is TGTGCCAGCAGCTTATCCTTAGGGGTTTACACTGAAGCTTTCTTT. Protein: CASSLSLGVYTEAFF.